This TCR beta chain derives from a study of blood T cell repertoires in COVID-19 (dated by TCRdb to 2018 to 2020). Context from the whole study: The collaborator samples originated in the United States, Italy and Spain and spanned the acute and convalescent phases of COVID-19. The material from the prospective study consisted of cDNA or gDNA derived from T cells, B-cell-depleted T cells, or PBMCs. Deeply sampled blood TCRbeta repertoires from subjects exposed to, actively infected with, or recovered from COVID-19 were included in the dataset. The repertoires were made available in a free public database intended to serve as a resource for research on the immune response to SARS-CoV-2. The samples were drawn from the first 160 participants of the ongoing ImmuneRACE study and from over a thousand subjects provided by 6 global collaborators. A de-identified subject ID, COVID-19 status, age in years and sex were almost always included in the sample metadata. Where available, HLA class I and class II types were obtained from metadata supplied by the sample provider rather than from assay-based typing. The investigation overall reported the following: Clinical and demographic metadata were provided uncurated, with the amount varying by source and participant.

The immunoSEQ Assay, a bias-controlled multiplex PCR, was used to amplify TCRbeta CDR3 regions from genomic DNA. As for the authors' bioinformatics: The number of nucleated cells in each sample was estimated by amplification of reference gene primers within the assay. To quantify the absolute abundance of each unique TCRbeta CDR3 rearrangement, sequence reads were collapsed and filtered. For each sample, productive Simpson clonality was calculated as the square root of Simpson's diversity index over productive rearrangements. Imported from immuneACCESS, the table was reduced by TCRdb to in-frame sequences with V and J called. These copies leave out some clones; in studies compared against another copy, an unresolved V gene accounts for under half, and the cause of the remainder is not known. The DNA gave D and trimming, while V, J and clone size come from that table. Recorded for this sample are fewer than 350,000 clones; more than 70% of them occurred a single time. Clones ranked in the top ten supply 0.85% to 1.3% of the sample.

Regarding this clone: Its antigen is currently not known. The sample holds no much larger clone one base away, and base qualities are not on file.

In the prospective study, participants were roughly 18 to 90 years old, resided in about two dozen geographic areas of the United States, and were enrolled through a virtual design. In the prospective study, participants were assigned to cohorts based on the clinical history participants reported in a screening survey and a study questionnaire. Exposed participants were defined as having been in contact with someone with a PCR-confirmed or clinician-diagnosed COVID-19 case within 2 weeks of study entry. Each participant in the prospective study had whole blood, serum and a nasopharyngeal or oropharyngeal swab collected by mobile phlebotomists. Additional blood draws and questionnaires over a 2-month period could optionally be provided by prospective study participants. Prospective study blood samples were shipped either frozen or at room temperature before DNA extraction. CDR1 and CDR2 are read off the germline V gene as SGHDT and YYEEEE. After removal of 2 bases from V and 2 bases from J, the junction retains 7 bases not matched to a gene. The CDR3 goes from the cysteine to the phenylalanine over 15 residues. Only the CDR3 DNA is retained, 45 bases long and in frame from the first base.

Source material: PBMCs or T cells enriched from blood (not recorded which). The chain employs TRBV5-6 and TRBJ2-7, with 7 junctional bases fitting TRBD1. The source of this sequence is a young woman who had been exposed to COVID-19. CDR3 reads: CASSFGPGGTYEQYF. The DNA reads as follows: TGTGCCAGCAGCTTCGGCCCAGGGGGTACCTACGAGCAGTACTTC. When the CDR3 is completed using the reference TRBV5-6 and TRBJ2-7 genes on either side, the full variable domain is DAGVTQSPTHLIKTRGQQVTLRCSPKSGHDTVSWYQQALGQGPQFIFQYYEEEERQRGNFPDRFSGHQFPNYSSELNVNALLLGDSALYLCASSFGPGGTYEQYFGPGTRLTVT.